This T cell receptor beta chain was documented in a study of CD8+ T cells in alopecia areata (dated by TCRdb to the late 2010s). Study-wide context: Treated patients were enrolled in an open-label pilot trial of oral tofacitinib at 5 to 10 mg twice daily for moderate-to-severe alopecia areata. On the human side, TCRbeta sequencing was run on scalp tissue and on sorted CD4+ and CD8+ peripheral blood T cells from healthy controls and from alopecia areata patients with either patchy or totalis/universalis disease. The study used high-throughput TCRbeta sequencing to examine T cell clonal expansion in alopecia areata, in both the C3H/HeJ mouse model and human patients. Tofacitinib was administered for 6 to 18 months, and 6 months of follow-up off drug were then conducted to assess delayed response and recurrence. Amplification of TCRbeta CDR3 regions was done by immunoSEQ multiplex PCR using 35 Vbeta forward primers and 13 Jbeta reverse primers. For the treated patients, the SALT score, which quantifies what percentage of scalp surface area is affected, served as the measure of disease severity. Patients on tofacitinib were biopsied at baseline and after 4 and 24 weeks of treatment, and several of the patients also had a later scalp biopsy. Clonality in the scalp was compared among normal scalp (n=4), patchy alopecia areata scalp (n=8), and alopecia totalis/universalis scalp (n=8). RNA came from the PAXgene miRNA kit for fixed scalp, the miRNeasy kit for PBMCs, and the RNeasy kit for mouse skin.

V is pared back by 4 bases and J by 8 bases, with 9 bases lying between the germline termini. The CDR3, cysteine through phenylalanine, is 12 amino acids long. Of the read, only the CDR3 DNA is kept; its 36 bases are in frame from base 1. CDR1 MNHEY and CDR2 SVGAGI were looked up in the germline V gene. Of note for this clone: Its specific antigen is unknown. No much larger clone exists at a distance of one base, and base qualities are not known.

To prepare the library, the immunoSEQ multiplex PCR assay was applied. RNA was extracted from all samples and reverse transcribed into cDNA as template for TCR sequencing. SuperScript III was used for first-strand cDNA synthesis, primed with a 2:1 mix of oligo-dT and random hexamers. A synthetic immune receptor repertoire was used to gauge amplification bias, and whatever bias remained was removed computationally. Concerning the study's data processing: Raw reads were preprocessed to remove errors, and CDR3 was defined according to IMGT conventions as the region from the conserved cysteine to phenylalanine. Clonality was computed by normalizing Shannon entropy by log2 of the number of productive unique TCRs and subtracting the result from 1. Whether scalp clones were CD4 or CD8 was inferred by matching scalp TCRbeta sequences against CD4 and CD8 repertoires sorted from blood. Not all clones reach the TCRdb copy of this immuneACCESS table, which keeps in-frame sequences only. Checked studies attribute under half of the gap to unresolved V genes and leave the rest unexplained. V, J and clone size are those of that table, while D and trimming were read from the DNA. The sample data list roughly 200,000 clones, and less than 50% of these were observed just once. 2.6% of the sample comes from the top ten.

According to the study, the label for this sample's treatment or condition signals: oral pan-JAK inhibitor, 5-10 mg twice daily. Lesional scalp punch biopsies and peripheral blood were obtained from alopecia areata patients. PBMCs were isolated by density centrifugation and stained for CD3, CD4 and CD8, and CD4+ and CD8+ T cells were sorted on a FACSAria. Paper-wide results and their limitations: Shared TCR sequences between patients were less evident than in mice, which may be partly attributable to HLA diversity in the patient population. Unlike mouse skin, where gammadelta T cells dominate, normal human skin contains resident alphabeta T cells that get sequenced too, which complicates analysis of the scalp TCR repertoire. Many expanded lesional clones persisted in scalp and blood during tofacitinib treatment, which may partly explain relapse after stopping treatment. Tofacitinib significantly decreased scalp clonality and the number of expanded CD8+ clones among the top 100 scalp clones. Lesional scalp, especially in alopecia totalis/universalis, showed higher clonality and more expanded CD8+ clones than normal scalp, suggesting antigenic drive. Because the treated cohort was small and had just a single nonresponder, larger studies are needed to establish links between baseline CD8+ expansion and response.

The origin of this receptor is a human donor with alopecia areata. The sequencing here drew on CD4+ T cells sorted from blood, taken at approximately week 36, from a patient treated with tofacitinib. The chain is encoded by TRBV6-5 joined to TRBJ2-4; the D match is possibly TRBD1 or TRBD2, with 5 bases aligned in each. The CDR3 region: CASSSMGDIQYF. The nucleotide sequence is TGTGCCAGCAGTTCGATGGGGGACATTCAGTACTTC.